This TCR beta chain stems from a study of blood T cell repertoires in COVID-19. Overall study context: Nucleic acid was either cDNA or gDNA, and it came from T cells, B-cell-depleted T cells, or PBMCs.

Between the trimmed V and J ends, which lost 0 bases and 2 bases, there was a span of 11 bases. The V gene's germline CDR1 is LGHDT and CDR2 YNNKEL (reference sequence). The CDR3 length is 15 residues. Authors' data handling: It was from reference gene primer amplification that nucleated cell counts were estimated. Sequencing was performed with immunoSEQ multiplex PCR; in TCRdb, only in-frame clones are kept and a portion is missing. The V and J calls and clone size are taken from that table; D and trimming were inferred from the DNA. The sample holds roughly 220,000 clones, approximately 83% seen once.

The chain couples TRBV3-1 (or the pseudogene TRBV3-2) to TRBJ2-7; D remains unclear. Source material: PBMCs or T cells enriched from blood (not recorded which). The sequence was collected from a middle-aged woman with acute COVID-19. For the CDR3, the DNA is TGTGCCAGCAGCCAAGATCCAGGTATCCCCTACGAGCAGTACTTC. Translating it yields CASSQDPGIPYEQYF.